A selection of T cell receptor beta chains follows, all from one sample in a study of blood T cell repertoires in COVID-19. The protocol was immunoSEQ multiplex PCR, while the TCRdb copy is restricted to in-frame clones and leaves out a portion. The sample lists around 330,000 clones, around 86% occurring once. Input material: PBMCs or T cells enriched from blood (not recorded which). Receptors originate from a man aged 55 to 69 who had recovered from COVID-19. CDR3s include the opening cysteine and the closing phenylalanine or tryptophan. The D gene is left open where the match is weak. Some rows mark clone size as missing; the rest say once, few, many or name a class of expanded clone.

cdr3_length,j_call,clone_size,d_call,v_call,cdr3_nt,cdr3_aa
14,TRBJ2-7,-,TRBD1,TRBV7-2,TGTGCCAGCAGCTTCGACAGGGGAGCCTACGAGCAGTACTTC,CASSFDRGAYEQYF
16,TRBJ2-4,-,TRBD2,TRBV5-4,TGTGCCAGCAGCTTTGGTCTAGCGGGAGCCAAAAACATTCAGTACTTC,CASSFGLAGAKNIQYF
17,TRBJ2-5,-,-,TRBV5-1,TGCGCCAGCAGCTTGGGTTGGGTGCTGGCGGGGCGGGAGACCCAGTACTTC,CASSLGWVLAGRETQYF
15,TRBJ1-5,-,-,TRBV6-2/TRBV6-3,TGTGCCAGCAGTTACCGGACCGGCCGGGGTCAGCCCCAGCATTTT,CASSYRTGRGQPQHF
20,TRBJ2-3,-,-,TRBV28,TGTGCCAGCAGTTCCCTTTTGGAGGGGGCCATGGTGTCCGGCACAGATACGCAGTATTTT,CASSSLLEGAMVSGTDTQYF
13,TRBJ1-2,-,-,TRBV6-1,TGTGCCAGCAGTGAAGTCCCAGGTGACGGCTACACCTTC,CASSEVPGDGYTF
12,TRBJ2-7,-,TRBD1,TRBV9,TGTGCCAGCGGGGACAGGGGTCACGAGCAGTACTTC,CASGDRGHEQYF
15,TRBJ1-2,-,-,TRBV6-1,TGTGCCAGCAGTGATGGGTTCGGCGGAGGCTATGGCTACACCTTC,CASSDGFGGGYGYTF
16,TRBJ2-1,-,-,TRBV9,TGTGCCAGCAGCGTAGCGTCTCGGAGGGCGGGCAATGAGCAGTTCTTC,CASSVASRRAGNEQFF
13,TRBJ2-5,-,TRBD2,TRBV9,TGTGCCAGCAGCATGGGTGAGGGGCGGGAGGCCGACTTC,CASSMGEGREADF
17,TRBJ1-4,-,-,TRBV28,TGTGCCAGCAGTTTAGGGGCAGGGAAGGAAACTAATGAAAAACTGTTTTTT,CASSLGAGKETNEKLFF
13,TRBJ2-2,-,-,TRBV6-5,TGTGCCAGCAGAACTTCGGGGACCGGGGAGCTGTTTTTT,CASRTSGTGELFF
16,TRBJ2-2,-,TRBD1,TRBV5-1,TGCGCCAGCAGCGGTCCGGGACAGACGAACACCGGGGAGCTGTTTTTT,CASSGPGQTNTGELFF
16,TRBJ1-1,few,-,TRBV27,TGTGCCAGCAGTTCAATTCTTACCGGGAGAAACACTGAAGCTTTCTTT,CASSSILTGRNTEAFF
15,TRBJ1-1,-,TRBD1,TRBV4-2,TGTGCCAGCAGCCAAGTGGACAGGCCGAACACTGAAGCTTTCTTT,CASSQVDRPNTEAFF
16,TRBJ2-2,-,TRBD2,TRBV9,TGTGCCAGCAGCGTAGCTGGTCTAGCGGGAGGGGGGGAGCTGTTTTTT,CASSVAGLAGGGELFF
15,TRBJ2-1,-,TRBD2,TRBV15,TGTGCCACCAGCAGGGGACTAGCGGGAGGCATGGAGCAGTTCTTC,CATSRGLAGGMEQFF
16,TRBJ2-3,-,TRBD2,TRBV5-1,TGCGCCAGCAGCTCTGTAGGCGGGAGCAAGGTAGATACGCAGTATTTT,CASSSVGGSKVDTQYF
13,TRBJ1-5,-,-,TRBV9,TGTGCCAGCGCTCGGTCCTCGAATCAGCCCCAGCATTTT,CASARSSNQPQHF
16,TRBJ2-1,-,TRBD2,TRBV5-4,TGTGCCAGCAGCCCGCGGGGAGCTAGCGGGTTGAATGAGCAGTTCTTC,CASSPRGASGLNEQFF
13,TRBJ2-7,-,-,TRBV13,TGTGCCAGCAGCTTGGGCAGGATCTACGAGCAGTACTTC,CASSLGRIYEQYF
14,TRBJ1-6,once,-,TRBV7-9,TGTGCCAGCAGCTTAGAAGTCCGAGATTCACCCCTCCACTTT,CASSLEVRDSPLHF
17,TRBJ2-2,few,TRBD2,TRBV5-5,TGTGCCAGCAGCTCCGGACTAGCGGGAGCGAGCACCGGGGAGCTGTTTTTT,CASSSGLAGASTGELFF
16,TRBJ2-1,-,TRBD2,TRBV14,TGTGCCACCGCCGCGGGTAGCGGGAGATTCTACAATGAGCAGTTCTTC,CATAAGSGRFYNEQFF
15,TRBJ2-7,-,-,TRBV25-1,TGTGCCAGCAGTGAATTTGGTGGCAGAAACTACGAGCAGTACTTC,CASSEFGGRNYEQYF